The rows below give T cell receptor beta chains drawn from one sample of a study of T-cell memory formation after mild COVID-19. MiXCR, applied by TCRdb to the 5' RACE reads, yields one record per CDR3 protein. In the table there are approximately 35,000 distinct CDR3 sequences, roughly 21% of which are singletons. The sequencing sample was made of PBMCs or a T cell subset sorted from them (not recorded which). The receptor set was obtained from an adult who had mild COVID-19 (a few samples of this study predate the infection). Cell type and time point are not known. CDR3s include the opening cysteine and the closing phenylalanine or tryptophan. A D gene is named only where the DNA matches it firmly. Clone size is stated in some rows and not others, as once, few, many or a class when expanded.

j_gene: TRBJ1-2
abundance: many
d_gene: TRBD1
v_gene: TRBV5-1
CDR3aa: CASSSGTAEDYGYTF
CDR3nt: TGCGCCAGCAGCTCCGGGACAGCTGAGGACTATGGCTACACCTTC

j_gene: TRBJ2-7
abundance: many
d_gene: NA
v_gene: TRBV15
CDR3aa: CATSRDVGYEQYF
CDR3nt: TGTGCCACCAGCAGAGATGTTGGGTACGAGCAGTACTTC

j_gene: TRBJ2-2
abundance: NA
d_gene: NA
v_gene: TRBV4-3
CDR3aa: CASSLTVNTGELFF
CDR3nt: TGCGCCAGCAGCCTCACGGTGAACACCGGGGAGCTGTTTTTT

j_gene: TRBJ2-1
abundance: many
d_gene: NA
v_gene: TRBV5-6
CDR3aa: CASSLLGAASYNEQFF
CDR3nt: TGTGCCAGCAGCTTGCTGGGGGCCGCGTCCTACAATGAGCAGTTCTTC

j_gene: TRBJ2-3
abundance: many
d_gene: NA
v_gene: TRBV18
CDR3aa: CASSPTTGTDTQYF
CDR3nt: TGTGCCAGCTCACCGACCACGGGCACAGATACGCAGTATTTT

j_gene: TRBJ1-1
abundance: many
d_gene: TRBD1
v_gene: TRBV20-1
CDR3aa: CSVAQGAQTEAFF
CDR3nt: TGCAGTGTCGCACAGGGGGCTCAGACTGAAGCTTTCTTT

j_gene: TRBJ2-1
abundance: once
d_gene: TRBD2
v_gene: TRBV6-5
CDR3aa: CASSYSPSGSHNEQFF
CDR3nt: TGTGCCAGCAGTTACTCTCCTAGCGGGAGTCACAATGAGCAGTTCTTC

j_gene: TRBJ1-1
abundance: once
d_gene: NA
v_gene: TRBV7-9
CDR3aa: CASSHTGSGTEAFF
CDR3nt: TGTGCCAGCAGCCATACAGGGTCCGGCACTGAAGCTTTCTTT

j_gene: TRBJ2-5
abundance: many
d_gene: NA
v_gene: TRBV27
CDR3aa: CASSRMGGEVGTQYF
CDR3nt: TGTGCCAGCAGTCGGATGGGTGGGGAGGTAGGGACCCAGTACTTC

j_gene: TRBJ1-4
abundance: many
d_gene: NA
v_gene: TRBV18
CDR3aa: CASSPNMGDEKLFF
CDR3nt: TGTGCCAGCTCACCTAACATGGGGGATGAAAAACTGTTTTTT

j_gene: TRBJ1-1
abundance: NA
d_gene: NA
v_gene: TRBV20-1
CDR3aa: CSARDKGTEAFF
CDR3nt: TGCAGTGCTAGAGATAAGGGGACTGAAGCTTTCTTT

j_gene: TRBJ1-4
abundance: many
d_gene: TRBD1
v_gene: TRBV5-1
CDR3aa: CASSGQGSANEKLFF
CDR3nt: TGCGCCAGCAGCGGACAGGGGTCGGCTAATGAAAAACTGTTTTTT

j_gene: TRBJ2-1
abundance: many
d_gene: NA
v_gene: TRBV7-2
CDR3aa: CASSLAGGPYNEQFF
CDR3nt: TGTGCCAGCAGCTTAGCGGGGGGCCCTTACAATGAGCAGTTCTTC

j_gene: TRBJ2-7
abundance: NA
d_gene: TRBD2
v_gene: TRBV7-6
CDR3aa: CASSLTPQAGIYEQYF
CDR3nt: TGTGCCAGCAGCTTAACCCCGCAAGCGGGAATCTACGAGCAGTACTTC

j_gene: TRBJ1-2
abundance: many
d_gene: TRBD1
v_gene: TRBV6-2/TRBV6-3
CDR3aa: CASSLRTGNYGYTF
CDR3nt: TGTGCCAGCAGTCTCAGGACAGGGAACTATGGCTACACCTTC

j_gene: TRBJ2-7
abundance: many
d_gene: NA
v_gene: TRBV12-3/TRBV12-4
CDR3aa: CASSRQLYSYEQYF
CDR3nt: TGTGCCAGCAGTCGACAGCTATACTCCTACGAGCAGTACTTC

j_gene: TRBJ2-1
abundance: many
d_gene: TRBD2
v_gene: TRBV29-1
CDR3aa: CSVESRLAGGPYNEQFF
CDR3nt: TGCAGCGTTGAGTCTCGGCTAGCGGGGGGGCCTTACAATGAGCAGTTCTTC

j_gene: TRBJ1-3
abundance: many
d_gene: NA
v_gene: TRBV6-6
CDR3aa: CASSNPGGNTIYF
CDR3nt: TGTGCCAGCAGTAATCCGGGGGGAAACACCATATATTTT